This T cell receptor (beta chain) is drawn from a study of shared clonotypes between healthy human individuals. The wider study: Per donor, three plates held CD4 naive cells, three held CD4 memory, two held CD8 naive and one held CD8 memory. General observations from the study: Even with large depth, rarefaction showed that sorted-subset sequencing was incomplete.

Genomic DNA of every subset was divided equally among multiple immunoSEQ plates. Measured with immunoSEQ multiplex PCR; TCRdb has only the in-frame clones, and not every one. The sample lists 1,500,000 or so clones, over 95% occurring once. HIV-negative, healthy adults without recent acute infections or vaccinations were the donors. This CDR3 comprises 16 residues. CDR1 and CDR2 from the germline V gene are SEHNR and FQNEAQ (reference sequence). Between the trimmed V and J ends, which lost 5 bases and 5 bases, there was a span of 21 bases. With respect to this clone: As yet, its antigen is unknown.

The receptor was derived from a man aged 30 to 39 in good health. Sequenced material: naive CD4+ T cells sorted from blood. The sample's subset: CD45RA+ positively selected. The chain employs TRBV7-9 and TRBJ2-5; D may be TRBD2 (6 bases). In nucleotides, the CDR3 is TGTGCCAGCAGCATTACCCAGTGGGGGGAGAAGGAGACCCAGTACTTC. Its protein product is CASSITQWGEKETQYF.